This is a list of T cell receptor beta chains from one sample in a study of cytomegalovirus exposure and HLA in healthy donors. The method was immunoSEQ multiplex PCR; TCRdb's version includes in-frame clones alone and lacks a portion of them. The sample has about 130,000 clones, approximately 61% seen once. Sequenced input: PBMCs. The receptors come from a human donor in good health. Each CDR3 is given with its conserved first and last residue. The D gene is left open where the match is weak. The size of a clone is reported for some rows only, either as once, few or many, or as a class for expanded clones.

CDR3 DNA,CDR3 protein,D gene,V gene,J gene,clone size
TGTGCCAGCACTAAACTGGGGCTACTCCAAGAGACCCAGTACTTC,CASTKLGLLQETQYF,NA,TRBV28,TRBJ2-5,NA
TGTGCCAGCAGTCCCGGGACAGGGCCCTACGAGCAGTACTTC,CASSPGTGPYEQYF,TRBD1,TRBV27,TRBJ2-7,once
TGTGCCAGCAGCTTGGATGGGGGGATCATCCCTCGCGAGCAGTACTTC,CASSLDGGIIPREQYF,NA,TRBV5-4,TRBJ2-7,few
TGTGCCAGCAGCTTGGCCGCGGGGGGATACGTTGGCGAGCAGTACTTC,CASSLAAGGYVGEQYF,TRBD2,TRBV5-6,TRBJ2-7,few
TGTGCCAGCAGCTTAGTGGCAGGGGAAGGGGAGCTGTTTTTT,CASSLVAGEGELFF,NA,TRBV7-3,TRBJ2-2,NA
TGTGCCAGCAGTTTTGAGGGCCTAAGCTACGAGCAGTACTTC,CASSFEGLSYEQYF,NA,TRBV28,TRBJ2-7,NA
TGCGCCAGCAGGGGACTAGCGGGAGGACATGAGACCCAGTACTTC,CASRGLAGGHETQYF,TRBD2,TRBV10-2,TRBJ2-5,NA
TGTGCCAGCAGTGAAACGACAGGGTATGGTGAGCAGTTCTTC,CASSETTGYGEQFF,TRBD1,TRBV2,TRBJ2-1,NA
TGCGCCAGCAGGGCGGGGTTATACAATGAGCAGTTCTTC,CASRAGLYNEQFF,NA,TRBV5-1,TRBJ2-1,NA
TGTGCCAGCAGCGGGGGACCGGGACTAGAGTACGTGGAGCAGTACTTC,CASSGGPGLEYVEQYF,TRBD2,TRBV5-4,TRBJ2-7,NA
TGTGCCAGCTCACCACGGACAGGGTTTGGAAACACCATATATTTT,CASSPRTGFGNTIYF,TRBD1,TRBV18,TRBJ1-3,NA
TGCGCCAGCAGTGAGTCGGGGGCGGGGGGGACCTACGAGCAGTACTTC,CASSESGAGGTYEQYF,TRBD2,TRBV10-1,TRBJ2-7,once
TGTGCCAGCAGCCCCGGACAGGCAGTTGGGTATGGCTACACCTTC,CASSPGQAVGYGYTF,TRBD1,TRBV5-4,TRBJ1-2,NA
TGTGCCAGCAGCTTGCCCCTAACAGGGTGGAAGACCCAGTACTTC,CASSLPLTGWKTQYF,NA,TRBV5-8,TRBJ2-5,NA
TGTGCCAGCTCACCGCGGACAGGCCAGGGGGCTGAAGCTTTCTTT,CASSPRTGQGAEAFF,TRBD1,TRBV18,TRBJ1-1,once
TGTGCCAGCAGTCGGGACAGGGTTTACGAGCAGTACTTC,CASSRDRVYEQYF,TRBD1,TRBV6-1,TRBJ2-7,NA
TGTGCCAGTAGGACTAGCGGGTCCTCATCCGGGGAGCTGTTTTTT,CASRTSGSSSGELFF,TRBD2,TRBV7-3,TRBJ2-2,NA
TGTGCCAGCAGTCTACAGGGGGAGGATAACACCGGGGAGCTGTTTTTT,CASSLQGEDNTGELFF,TRBD1,TRBV5-6,TRBJ2-2,NA
TGCGCCAGCAGCCAAGATTTCAACTCAGGGAGACTAGCGGGAGGGGATGAGCAATTCTTC,CASSQDFNSGRLAGGDEQFF,TRBD2,TRBV4-3,TRBJ2-1,NA
TGTGCCAGCAGCCCCGGACTAGCGGGGTTGACAGATACGCAGTATTTT,CASSPGLAGLTDTQYF,TRBD2,TRBV7-9,TRBJ2-3,NA
TGTGCCAGCAGTTCGGGACAGGGGGCCTACGAGCAGTACTTC,CASSSGQGAYEQYF,TRBD1,TRBV2,TRBJ2-7,NA
TGTGCCAGCAGCTTGAACAGGGTCGAGCAGTACTTC,CASSLNRVEQYF,NA,TRBV11-3,TRBJ2-7,few
TGTGCCAGCAGCGTAGTTTCGTCCGGGGAGCTGTTTTTT,CASSVVSSGELFF,NA,TRBV9,TRBJ2-2,once
TGTGCCAGCAGCTTAGATCCCCGGTCGCCCCAGCATTTT,CASSLDPRSPQHF,NA,TRBV11-2,TRBJ1-5,NA
TGTGCCAGCTCTTTCCAAGCTGGCACAGATACGCAGTATTTT,CASSFQAGTDTQYF,NA,TRBV18,TRBJ2-3,NA
TGTGCCAGCAGCCGACTTTCGATCGTCTCCTACAATGAGCAGTTCTTC,CASSRLSIVSYNEQFF,NA,TRBV28,TRBJ2-1,NA
TGTGCCAGCAGCCGGGACAGGGGTATGACTAATGAAAAACTGTTTTTT,CASSRDRGMTNEKLFF,TRBD1,TRBV5-4,TRBJ1-4,NA
TGCGCCAGCAGCCGCCTACTAGCGCGAGGGGCTGGGGCCAACGTCCTGACTTTC,CASSRLLARGAGANVLTF,TRBD2,TRBV4-1,TRBJ2-6,once
TGCGCCAGCACCACCGTGGAGGCGCACACAGATACGCAGTATTTT,CASTTVEAHTDTQYF,NA,TRBV5-1,TRBJ2-3,NA
TGCGCCAGCAGCTTGTCGGGACTAGCGGGAGGCCCAACCTACGAGCAGTACTTC,CASSLSGLAGGPTYEQYF,TRBD2,TRBV5-1,TRBJ2-7,few
TGTGCCAGCAGCTTATGGGGGCAAGGAGAGACCCAGTACTTC,CASSLWGQGETQYF,NA,TRBV7-2,TRBJ2-5,NA
TGTGCCAGCAGTTTAGTGGGGGGCACTGAAGCTTTCTTT,CASSLVGGTEAFF,NA,TRBV28,TRBJ1-1,few
TGTGCCAGCAGCCTTATGGAGGGAGAGACCCAGTACTTC,CASSLMEGETQYF,NA,TRBV7-9,TRBJ2-5,NA
TGTGCCATCATTGCAGGGGCTACAAACACCGGGGAGCTGTTTTTT,CAIIAGATNTGELFF,NA,TRBV10-3,TRBJ2-2,NA
TGTGCCAGCTCACCGGGCAGGGTGGAGACCCAGTACTTC,CASSPGRVETQYF,NA,TRBV18,TRBJ2-5,NA
TGTGCCAGCAGTTTAAGGAGCGGTTGGGAAAAACTGTTTTTT,CASSLRSGWEKLFF,NA,TRBV28,TRBJ1-4,few
TGTGCCATCAGTGATGAGGGGACAGGCGGCAGCTCTGGGGCCAACGTCCTGACTTTC,CAISDEGTGGSSGANVLTF,TRBD1,TRBV10-3,TRBJ2-6,NA
TGTGCCATCAGTGAGCCGACTAGCGGGGTCCGCGAGCAGTACTTC,CAISEPTSGVREQYF,TRBD2,TRBV10-3,TRBJ2-7,once
TGTGCCAGTCGGAGGGGGGGACTCGACGGGGAAAAACTGTTTTTT,CASRRGGLDGEKLFF,NA,TRBV19,TRBJ1-4,few
TGTGCCAGTAGTATAGATCAAGGACTAGCAATAAGCACAGATACGCAGTATTTT,CASSIDQGLAISTDTQYF,TRBD2,TRBV19,TRBJ2-3,NA
TGTGCCAGCAGGGCGGGACTAGCGATCCGGAATTGGGGAGATACGCAGTATTTT,CASRAGLAIRNWGDTQYF,TRBD2,TRBV7-2,TRBJ2-3,few